What follows is one T cell receptor (beta chain) and its context. What this receptor recognizes is not known. It has no much larger one-base neighbor in the sample; base qualities were not kept. Library prep was done by 5' RACE. The sample was run on an Illumina HiSeq 2000. Template switching added a universal primer binding site, and the final cDNA carried a unique molecular identifier that allowed TCR cDNA molecules to be counted accurately. Specific primers in the conserved constant-segment region were used to synthesize first-strand cDNA for the TCR alpha and beta chains. To control for contamination, every cDNA library carried two barcodes: a SMART-Mk sample barcode plus Illumina barcodes. Two successive PCR steps introduced TruSeq adapter sequences along with Illumina sample barcodes. Sequencing of the TCR alpha and beta cDNA libraries was done on the Illumina HiSeq platform using custom primers. In the original analysis: Raw reads were processed with MiGEC to extract unique molecular identifiers, and MiXCR was used to determine CDR3 positions. For each individual, recombination models were inferred using an EM algorithm with the repgenHMM and IGoR tools. The tcR package in R was used for shared clonotype analysis, with sharing normalized by the product of cloneset sizes. Out-of-frame nonproductive sequences were analyzed to study raw recombination free of thymic and clonal selection effects. TCRdb ran its own pipeline on the public reads, namely fastp trimming at Q25 and MiXCR clone calling, and kept in-frame beta chains. Each entry is one CDR3 protein sequence, shown with its most common DNA and genes. None of the V and J calls come from the authors' own analysis; TCRdb made them. For this sample there are nearly 200,000 distinct CDR3 sequences; around a sixth appear just once. The top ten clonotypes cover around 40% of the sample.

CDR1 LGHDT and CDR2 YNNKEL are derived from the germline V gene (reference sequence). V and J are truncated by 1 base and 6 bases respectively, leaving an intervening sequence of 7 bases. The CDR3 holds 12 amino acids from the cysteine to the phenylalanine. Only the CDR3 portion is preserved as DNA: 36 bases, with reading frame beginning at the first base. All donors were healthy Caucasians. The twin cohort comprised three pairs of female monozygotic twins, all aged about 18 to 29 years. CD4+ and CD8+ T cell populations were isolated with positive isolation kits from Invitrogen. The data derive from a study of identical twins (dated by TCRdb to 2016 to 2018). For the wider study: To test whether fetal clonotypes persist, the study used deep sequencing on TCR alpha and beta repertoires from monozygotic twins, unrelated adults of various ages, and cord blood. Replicate twin experiments were performed at different times using different library preparation protocols to rule out contamination.

What the research found in general, with its limitations: Fewer insertions were carried by abundant cord blood beta clonotypes, a similar but weaker trend appeared in young adult naive repertoires, and no such trend appeared in memory repertoires. Out-of-frame TCR alpha sharing in monozygotic twins was systematically underestimated by recombination models, whereas sharing between unrelated individuals was in agreement with the recombination models. Invariant T cells such as MAIT and iNKT could partly confound zero-insertion analyses, though diverse VJ usage argued against this for most clonotypes. Compared with coincidental sharing between unrelated individuals, an excess of low generation-probability sequences was observed among out-of-frame TCR alpha sequences shared between twins. Conclusions relied on cross-sectional statistical analysis, since the same donors could not be followed over many years. Excess twin sharing in beta out-of-frame sequences was weaker because fewer shared sequences lowered the signal-to-noise ratio.

These data were also filed under a second study, of T cells expressing NK-cell markers. The second study also describes: In sorted CD3+CD56+NKG2C+, CD3+CD56+NKG2C- and CD3+CD56-NKG2C+ T-cell subsets from 7 to 9 donors, TCR beta-chain repertoires were profiled. Seven of the eight sequenced donors were HCMV-seropositive and one was HCMV-seronegative. To restrict sorting to alphabetaTCR-expressing T cells, an anti-gammadeltaTCR antibody was added in several experiments. In six donors, the dominant CD3+CD56+NKG2C+ clonotypes ranked among the top 10 CD8+ clonotypes, making up 1.0-7.0% of CD8+ T cells. Those dominant clonotypes were again the most abundant among CD3+CD56-NKG2C+ cells in four donors, at about 25-65%. Whether the expanded NKG2C-expressing T cell clones were specific for HCMV antigens was left unclear. Randomly selected healthy volunteers, three men and five women, were used as the eight sequenced donors. A commercial ELISA kit detecting HCMV-specific IgG in serum was used to determine HCMV serostatus. MIGEC was used to demultiplex reads and group reads by UMI, and MiTCR was used to assemble and quantify clonotypes. Only TCR cDNA sequences supported by at least two reads were kept to exclude erroneous sequences. The tcR package was used for downstream repertoire analysis, and clonotypes were matched across fractions by CDR3 nucleotide sequence plus V segment. VDJmatch was used to annotate antigen specificity against VDJdb, with one amino acid substitution allowed in CDR3.

This sequence was found in a woman between 18 and 29 years old in good health. The chain joins TRBV3-1 to TRBJ2-7; no D segment can be confidently identified. Material for sequencing was CD8+ T cells sorted from blood. The nucleotide sequence is given as TGTGCCAGCAGCCAAGGATACCTCGAGCAGTACTTC. It translates as CASSQGYLEQYF.